The entry that follows covers one TCR beta chain sequence. This entry comes from a study of blood T cell repertoires in COVID-19. About the research overall: Sites in the United States, Italy and Spain provided acute and convalescent COVID-19 samples. Sample material is recorded as cDNA or gDNA derived from T cells, B-cell-depleted T cells, or PBMCs.

Original handling: Reference gene primers were amplified, and this amplification served to estimate nucleated cell counts. This table comes from immunoSEQ multiplex PCR, and its TCRdb copy is limited to in-frame clones, with some not included. The V and J calls and clone size were taken over from that table, and D and trimming were inferred from the DNA. The table lists about 410,000 clones, approximately 91% of them singletons. During active infection, Seattle patients enrolled and were then monitored through disease. Germline assignment: CDR1 MNHNY and CDR2 SVGAGI (reference sequence). The V segment lost 4 bases and the J segment 10 bases; nucleotides outside the gene matches: 6. This CDR3 contains 15 residues.

The clonotype originates from a middle-aged woman with COVID-19, enrolled during active disease. The J gene is TRBJ1-6, the V gene TRBV6-6; TRBD1 matches 11 bases. Sequenced: peripheral blood. CDR3: CASSFGQGAKSPLHF. Here the CDR3 DNA reads TGTGCCAGCAGTTTTGGACAGGGGGCAAAGTCACCCCTCCACTTT.